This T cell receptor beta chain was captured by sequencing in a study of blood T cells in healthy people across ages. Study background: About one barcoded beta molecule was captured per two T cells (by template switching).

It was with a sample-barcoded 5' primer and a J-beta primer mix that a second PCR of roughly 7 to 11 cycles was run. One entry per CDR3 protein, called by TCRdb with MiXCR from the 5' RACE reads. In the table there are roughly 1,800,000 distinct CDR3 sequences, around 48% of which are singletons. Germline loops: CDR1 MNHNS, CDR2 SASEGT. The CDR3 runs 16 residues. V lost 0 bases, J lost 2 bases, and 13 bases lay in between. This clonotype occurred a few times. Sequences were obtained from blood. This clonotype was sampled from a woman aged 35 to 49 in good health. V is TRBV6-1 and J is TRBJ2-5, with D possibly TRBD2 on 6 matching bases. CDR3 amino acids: CASSEAGIAEQETQYF. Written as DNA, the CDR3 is TGTGCCAGCAGTGAAGCGGGGATAGCGGAACAAGAGACCCAGTACTTC.